The 31 T cell receptor beta chains below come from one sample, sequenced in a study of shared clonotypes between healthy human individuals. The repertoire was sequenced with immunoSEQ multiplex PCR; TCRdb's copy has only in-frame clones and lacks some. This sample carries roughly 490,000 clones, around 80% of them seen once, and the ten largest clones take 9.5% to 15%. What was sequenced was PBMCs. The receptor source for this set is a woman in her thirties or forties in good health. Some clones in this sample may be carry-over from other donors' samples.

With respect to this clone: The junction departs from the called germline gene at one end, perhaps through a read error. The CDR3 region is CASSLQGVGETQYF. CDR3 nucleotides: TGTGCTAGCAGCTTACAGGGGGTCGGGGAGACCCAGTACTTC. The chain combines TRBV7-7 with TRBJ2-5; 8 bases are shared with TRBD1. The germline gives CDR1 SSHAT, CDR2 FNYEAQ (reference sequence). The CDR3 loop spans 14 amino acids.

The chain links TRBV7-2 to TRBJ2-1, with D possibly matching TRBD2 (5 bases). The germline V gene encodes CDR1 SGHTA and CDR2 FQGNSA. V lost 5 bases to trimming and J lost 2 bases, with 13 bases between them. This CDR3 contains 15 residues. CDR3 in DNA: TGTGCCAGCAGCCCCCAAAGCGGTCCCTACAATGAGCAGTTCTTC. It is translated as CASSPQSGPYNEQFF. The whole variable domain, filled in from reference TRBV7-2 and TRBJ2-1, reads GAGVSQSPSNKVTEKGKDVELRCDPISGHTALYWYRQSLGQGLEFLIYFQGNSAPDKSGLPSDRFSAERTGGSVSTLTIQRTQQEDSAVYLCASSPQSGPYNEQFFGPGTRLTVL.

V is TRBV5-1 and J is TRBJ2-7; D is unresolved. Per the germline V gene, CDR1 is SGHRS and CDR2 is YFSETQ. The CDR3 sequence is 13 residues long. V lost 6 bases to trimming and J lost 2 bases, with 12 bases between them. The chain's CDR3 is CASKAGSAYEQYF. The CDR3 coding sequence is TGCGCCAGCAAAGCAGGCAGCGCCTACGAGCAGTACTTC. Full variable domain (missing parts from reference TRBV5-1 and TRBJ2-7): KAGVTQTPRYLIKTRGQQVTLSCSPISGHRSVSWYQQTPGQGLQFLFEYFSETQRNKGNFPGRFSGRQFSNSRSEMNVSTLELGDSALYLCASKAGSAYEQYFGPGTRLTVT.

This sequence joins TRBV29-1 and TRBJ2-7; possible D gene TRBD1, 6 bases. The CDR3 has 16 amino acids. Per the germline V gene, CDR1 is SQVTM and CDR2 is ANQGSEA. V lost 3 bases, J lost 3 bases, and 21 bases lay in between. As DNA, the CDR3 is TGCAGCGTTGAGGGACATAAAGACCGGGGAGACTACGAGCAGTACTTC. Translating gives CSVEGHKDRGDYEQYF.

V usage is TRBV30 and J usage is TRBJ1-2, with D possibly being TRBD1 (5 bases). The CDR3 has 14 amino acids. V shed 1 base and J shed 7 bases, with 16 bases lying between them. CDR1 GTSNPN and CDR2 SVGIG come from the germline V gene (reference sequence). The CDR3 reads CAWSDGRDNGGYTF. DNA of the CDR3: TGTGCCTGGAGTGACGGCAGGGATAACGGTGGCTACACCTTC.

This chain links TRBV5-8 with TRBJ2-6; D unresolved. CDR1 is SGHTS, CDR2 YDEGEE, per germline. V lost 3 bases, J lost 4 bases, and 5 bases lay in between. This CDR3 is 13 amino acids long. CDR3 DNA: TGTGCCAGCAGCTATCCAGGGGCCAACGTCCTGACTTTC. As protein: CASSYPGANVLTF.

This sequence joins TRBV28 and TRBJ2-3, with TRBD2 matching over 7 bases. The CDR3 spans 14 residues. Trimming at V came to 6 bases and at J to 2 bases, leaving 5 bases not matched to a gene. Germline CDR1 reads MDHEN; CDR2 reads SYDVKM. CDR3 amino acids: CASRGGTHTDTQYF. DNA for the CDR3: TGTGCCAGCAGGGGAGGGACGCACACAGATACGCAGTATTTT.

The chain employs TRBV13 and TRBJ2-7, with D possibly TRBD1 on 5 matching bases. This CDR3 has 12 amino acids. Trimming pared 0 bases from V and 6 bases from J, leaving 6 bases between. The V gene's germline CDR1 is PRHDT and CDR2 FYEKMQ (reference sequence). The DNA of the CDR3 is TGTGCCAGCAGCTTAGGGGGGCTCGAGCAGTACTTC. Translated, it gives CASSLGGLEQYF. The full variable domain, rest sourced from reference TRBV13 and TRBJ2-7, is AAGVIQSPRHLIKEKRETATLKCYPIPRHDTVYWYQQGPGQDPQFLISFYEKMQSDKGSIPDRFSAQQFSDYHSELNMSSLELGDSALYFCASSLGGLEQYFGPGTRLTVT.

The rearrangement uses TRBV4-1 and TRBJ1-2, with D hard to call. Germline assignment: CDR1 MGHRA and CDR2 YSYEKL. V was clipped by 5 bases and J by 3 bases, with 10 bases between them. The CDR3 length is 13 residues. CDR3 coding DNA: TGCGCCAGCAGCGCACAGCTATACTATGGCTACACCTTC. It specifies CASSAQLYYGYTF.

The chain is built from TRBV5-1 and TRBJ1-1; no firm D call. With 0 bases removed from V and 5 bases from J, the gap between germline ends came to 8 bases. Germline V gene data show CDR1 as SGHRS and CDR2 as YFSETQ. The CDR3 is made up of 13 amino acids. CDR3 protein: CASSLAEGTEAFF. The CDR3 DNA is TGCGCCAGCAGCTTGGCCGAGGGTACTGAAGCTTTCTTT.

The chain couples TRBV27 to TRBJ2-7; D possibly corresponds to TRBD2 (7 bases). There are 14 residues in the CDR3. Germline CDR1 is MNHEY and CDR2 is SMNVEV (reference sequence). V lost 6 bases and J 4 bases, leaving 16 bases between the germline ends. The CDR3 sequence: CASSPGGRGYEQYF. DNA for the CDR3: TGTGCCAGCAGCCCCGGGGGGCGAGGTTACGAGCAGTACTTC.

The chain links TRBV6-5 to TRBJ2-1; 10 nucleotides match TRBD2. V shed 1 base and J 3 bases; nucleotides not matched to a gene: 3. The CDR3 length is 16 residues. Germline-derived CDR1 and CDR2 are MNHEY and SVGAGI. DNA for the CDR3: TGTGCCAGCAGTTACTTGGCTAGCGGGAGCTACAATGAGCAGTTCTTC. Protein: CASSYLASGSYNEQFF.

The chain carries TRBV10-1 and TRBJ1-5; the D gene is possibly TRBD1 (5 bases). The germline gives CDR1 WNHNN, CDR2 SYGVQD (reference sequence). Deletions cut 7 bases from V and 10 bases from J, with 26 bases between. The CDR3 sequence is 16 residues long. The chain's CDR3 is CASKSNEQAVLGPQHF. CDR3 sequence (DNA): TGCGCCAGCAAATCGAATGAACAGGCCGTGCTTGGCCCCCAGCATTTT.

Turning to this clone: Given a far larger clone just one base away, this is likely a sequencing read error. This chain uses TRBV30 with TRBJ2-3, with D maybe TRBD1 (6 bases). Trimming stripped 6 bases from V and 5 bases from J, with 15 bases between. The germline V gene has CDR1 GTSNPN and CDR2 SVGIG (reference sequence). This CDR3 is 13 amino acids long. As DNA, the CDR3 is TGTGCCTGTTCCTTCAGGGGCAGAGATACGCAGTATTTT. Its protein is CACSFRGRDTQYF.

There are many counts of this clone. This chain uses TRBV25-1 with TRBJ2-1; D could derive from TRBD1 or TRBD2 (6 bases each). Germline CDR1 is MGHDK and CDR2 is SYGVNS. CDR3 length: 14 residues. V shed 8 bases and J shed 9 bases, with 20 bases lying between them. The CDR3, as DNA: TGTGCCAGCCAGGACTGGGGGGCGTACGGTGAGCAGTTCTTC. Translating it yields CASQDWGAYGEQFF.

This clone has a single count. J is TRBJ2-1 and V is TRBV7-9; D is ambiguous. Trimming cost V 5 bases and J 9 bases, with 8 bases left between them. CDR3 length equals 11 residues. CDR1 is SEHNR, CDR2 FQNEAQ, per germline (reference sequence). CDR3 DNA sequence: TGTGCCAGCAGCCCTACACGTGAGCAGTTCTTC. Translation: CASSPTREQFF.

The chain employs TRBV19 and TRBJ1-5; 7 bases line up with TRBD1. Germline loops: CDR1 LNHDA, CDR2 SQIVND (reference sequence). After removal of 3 bases from V and 7 bases from J, the junction contained 6 bases not matched to a gene. The CDR3 covers 14 residues. The CDR3 here is CASSIRQGGQPQHF. CDR3 coding DNA: TGTGCCAGTAGTATCAGACAGGGTGGGCAGCCCCAGCATTTT.

This CDR3 reads CAISESSGFNEQFF. The CDR3 DNA reads TGTGCCATCAGTGAATCTAGCGGGTTCAATGAGCAGTTCTTC. V is TRBV10-3 and J is TRBJ2-1, with TRBD2 identical over 8 bases. The V gene end was trimmed by 3 bases and the J gene end by 6 bases; junction bases not matched to a gene: 4. Germline lookup yields CDR1 ENHRY and CDR2 SYGVKD. This CDR3 contains 14 residues.

The CDR3 loop reads CASSLDGTGHNEQFF. In nucleotides, the CDR3 is TGTGCCAGCAGCTTAGATGGGACTGGGCACAATGAGCAGTTCTTC. The chain couples TRBV13 to TRBJ2-1, with D tentatively TRBD2 (6 bases). V lost 1 base and J lost 5, with 12 bases in between. The CDR3 sequence is 15 residues long. Germline CDR1 PRHDT, CDR2 FYEKMQ (reference sequence).

The chain uses TRBV2 and TRBJ2-7; 10 nucleotides align to TRBD2. This CDR3 contains 14 residues. The V segment lost 2 bases and the J segment 5 bases; nucleotides outside the gene matches: 3. The germline V gene encodes CDR1 SNHLY and CDR2 FYNNEI. CDR3 residues: CASSERTSGNEQYF. DNA of the CDR3: TGTGCCAGCAGTGAACGGACTAGCGGAAACGAGCAGTACTTC.

As concerns this clone: This sequence may be a read error, since a much larger clone differs from it by one base. Other DNA sequences from this sample encode an identical CDR3 as well. The V call is TRBV7-6, the J call TRBJ2-1; 7 bases fit TRBD2. CDR1 and CDR2 from the germline V gene are SGHVS and FNYEAQ. The CDR3 has 16 residues. The CDR3 nucleotides read TGTGCCAGTAGCTTAGTCGGTAGCGGGTATTACAATGAGCAGTTCTTC. This sequence encodes CASSLVGSGYYNEQFF.

This chain uses TRBV10-3 with TRBJ2-7; tentative D call: TRBD2 (5 bases). Germline CDR1 is ENHRY and CDR2 is SYGVKD. The CDR3 runs to 13 residues. The ends were cut back, 0 bases at V and 4 bases at J, with 7 bases in the middle. The DNA of the CDR3 is TGTGCCATCAGTGAGTCTGAGGGTTACGAGCAGTACTTC. It encodes CAISESEGYEQYF.

In this sample, this clone turned up a few times. The rearrangement joins TRBV18 to TRBJ2-1, with D uncertain. Germline V gene sequence: CDR1 KGHSH, CDR2 LQKENI. The CDR3 extends over 13 amino acids. V lost 2 bases to trimming and J lost 8 bases, with 10 bases between them. CDR3 protein: CASSPVPQHEQFF. CDR3 sequence (DNA): TGTGCCAGCTCACCAGTCCCTCAACATGAGCAGTTCTTC.

The chain links TRBV7-8 to TRBJ2-3; tentative D call: TRBD2 (5 bases). The CDR3 sequence is 14 residues long. Germline loops: CDR1 SGHVS, CDR2 FQNEAQ. The germline V and J ends were trimmed by 8 bases and 1 base, with 13 bases remaining between them. The chain's CDR3 is CASHLGVRTDTQYF. CDR3 bases: TGTGCCAGCCATCTCGGGGTCCGCACAGATACGCAGTATTTT.

This clone was counted between two and nine times. The chain has TRBV18 and TRBJ1-1; D is perhaps TRBD1 (6 bases). The CDR3 sequence is 14 residues long. V lost 4 bases and J lost 1, with 10 bases in between. Germline assignment: CDR1 KGHSH and CDR2 LQKENI. The CDR3 DNA reads as TGTGCCAGCTCACTGGACAGAGAGAACACTGAAGCTTTCTTT. Protein sequence: CASSLDRENTEAFF.

J is TRBJ1-2 and V is TRBV5-8, with D possibly TRBD1 on 5 matching bases. Looked up from germline, CDR1 is SGHTS and CDR2 is YDEGEE. The germline V and J ends were trimmed by 4 bases and 4 bases, with 14 bases remaining between them. This CDR3 has 14 residues. The CDR3 DNA is TGTGCCAGCAGCCCTGAAGGGGTCTTCTATGGCTACACCTTC. Amino acid sequence: CASSPEGVFYGYTF. Full variable domain (remainder filled in from reference TRBV5-8 and TRBJ1-2): EAGVTQSPTHLIKTRGQQATLRCSPISGHTSVYWYQQALGLGLQFLLWYDEGEERNRGNFPPRFSGRQFPNYSSELNVNALELEDSALYLCASSPEGVFYGYTFGSGTRLTVV.

J is TRBJ1-5 and V is TRBV15, with 9 bases that match TRBD1. This CDR3 is 14 amino acids long. V dropped 5 bases and J dropped 5; count of bases not matched to a gene: 4. Germline V gives CDR1 LNHNV, CDR2 YYDKDF (reference sequence). CDR3 sequence (DNA): TGTGCCACCAGCGCTGGGACAGGGTATCAGCCCCAGCATTTT. It translates to CATSAGTGYQPQHF. Based on the CDR3 plus reference TRBV15 and TRBJ1-5, the full variable domain is DAMVIQNPRYQVTQFGKPVTLSCSQTLNHNVMYWYQQKSSQAPKLLFHYYDKDFNNEADTPDNFQSRRPNTSFCFLDIRSPGLGDTAMYLCATSAGTGYQPQHFGDGTRLSIL.

This clone has a handful of counts. The same CDR3 arises from other DNA sequences in this sample as well. The chain employs TRBV5-1 and TRBJ1-2; 10 nucleotides line up with TRBD1. V lost 0 bases and J lost 6; bases outside the gene matches: 2. CDR1 SGHRS and CDR2 YFSETQ come from the germline V gene. CDR3 size: 14 residues. This CDR3 is CASSLAGQGDGYTF. For the CDR3, the DNA is TGCGCCAGCAGCTTGGCCGGACAGGGGGATGGCTACACCTTC.

V gene TRBV28 combines with J gene TRBJ2-2; D possibly corresponds to TRBD2 (5 bases). Germline-derived CDR1 and CDR2 are MDHEN and SYDVKM. The length of the CDR3 is 12 residues. Trimming took off 7 bases at V and 6 bases at J, with 9 bases between the two ends. This chain's CDR3 is CASTERAGELFF. The CDR3 coding sequence is TGTGCCAGCACCGAGAGGGCCGGGGAGCTGTTTTTT. Combining the CDR3 with reference TRBV28 and TRBJ2-2 gives the whole variable domain DVKVTQSSRYLVKRTGEKVFLECVQDMDHENMFWYRQDPGLGLRLIYFSYDVKMKEKGDIPEGYSVSREKKERFSLILESASTNQTSMYLCASTERAGELFFGEGSRLTVL.

The chain combines TRBV7-2 with TRBJ1-5; D is ambiguous. The CDR3 consists of 13 residues. The germline CDR1 and CDR2 sequences are SGHTA and FQGNSA. The V gene lost 5 bases and the J gene lost 5 bases, with 10 bases spanning the gap. The CDR3 DNA reads as TGTGCCAGCAGCACCGGATTAGATCAGCCCCAGCATTTT. Translation: CASSTGLDQPQHF.

The chain employs TRBV11-2 and TRBJ1-4; no reliable D call. There are 13 residues in the CDR3. The germline V and J ends were trimmed by 1 base and 6 bases, with 6 bases remaining between them. CDR1 and CDR2 (germline): SGHAT, FQNNGV. CDR3 in amino acids: CASSLGGYEKLFF. CDR3 in DNA: TGTGCCAGCAGCTTAGGGGGTTATGAAAAACTGTTTTTT.